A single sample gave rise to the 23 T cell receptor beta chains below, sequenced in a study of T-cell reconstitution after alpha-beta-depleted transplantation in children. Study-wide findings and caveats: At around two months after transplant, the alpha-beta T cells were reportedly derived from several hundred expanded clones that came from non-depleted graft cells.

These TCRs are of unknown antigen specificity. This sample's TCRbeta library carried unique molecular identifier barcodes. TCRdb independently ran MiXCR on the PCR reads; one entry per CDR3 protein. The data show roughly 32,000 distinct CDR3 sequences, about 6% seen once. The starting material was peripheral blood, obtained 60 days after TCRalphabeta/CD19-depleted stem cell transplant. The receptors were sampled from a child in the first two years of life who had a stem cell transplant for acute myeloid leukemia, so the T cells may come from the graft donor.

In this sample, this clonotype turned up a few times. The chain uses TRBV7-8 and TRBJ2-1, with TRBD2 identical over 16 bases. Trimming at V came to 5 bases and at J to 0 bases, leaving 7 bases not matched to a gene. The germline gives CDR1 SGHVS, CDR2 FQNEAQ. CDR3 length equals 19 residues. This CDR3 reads CASSPGLAGGPSSYNEQFF. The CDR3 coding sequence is TGTGCCAGCAGCCCGGGACTAGCGGGAGGGCCGAGCTCCTACAATGAGCAGTTCTTC.

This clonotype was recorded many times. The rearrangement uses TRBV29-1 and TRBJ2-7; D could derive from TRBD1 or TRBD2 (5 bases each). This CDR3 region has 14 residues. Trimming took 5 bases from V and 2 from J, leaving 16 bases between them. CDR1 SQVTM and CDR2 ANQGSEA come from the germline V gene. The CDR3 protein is CSVLLGRGPYEQYF. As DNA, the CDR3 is TGCAGCGTTTTGTTGGGACGAGGACCCTACGAGCAGTACTTC.

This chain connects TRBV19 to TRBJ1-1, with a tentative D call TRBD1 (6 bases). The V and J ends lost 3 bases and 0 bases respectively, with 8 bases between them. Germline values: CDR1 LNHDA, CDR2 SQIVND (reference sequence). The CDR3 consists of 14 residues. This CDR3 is CASSMGTMNTEAFF. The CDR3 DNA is TGTGCCAGTAGTATGGGGACAATGAACACTGAAGCTTTCTTT.

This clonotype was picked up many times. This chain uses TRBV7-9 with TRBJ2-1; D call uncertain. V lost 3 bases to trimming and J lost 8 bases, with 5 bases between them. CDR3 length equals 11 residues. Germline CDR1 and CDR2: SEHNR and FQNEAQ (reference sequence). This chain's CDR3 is CASSFRDEQFF. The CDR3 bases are TGTGCCAGCAGCTTCCGGGATGAGCAGTTCTTC.

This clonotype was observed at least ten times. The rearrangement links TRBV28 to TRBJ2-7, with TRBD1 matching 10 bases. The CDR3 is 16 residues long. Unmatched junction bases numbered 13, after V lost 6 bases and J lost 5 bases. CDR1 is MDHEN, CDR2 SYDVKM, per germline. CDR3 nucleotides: TGTGCCAGCAGCCTGACAGCGCTGACAGGGGGCGACGAGCAGTACTTC. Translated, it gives CASSLTALTGGDEQYF.

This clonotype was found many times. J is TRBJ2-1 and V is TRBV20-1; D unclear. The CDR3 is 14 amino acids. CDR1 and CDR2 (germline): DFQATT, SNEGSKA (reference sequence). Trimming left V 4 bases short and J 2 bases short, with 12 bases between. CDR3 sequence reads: CSAMVSAPYNEQFF. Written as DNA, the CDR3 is TGCAGTGCTATGGTCTCCGCCCCCTACAATGAGCAGTTCTTC.

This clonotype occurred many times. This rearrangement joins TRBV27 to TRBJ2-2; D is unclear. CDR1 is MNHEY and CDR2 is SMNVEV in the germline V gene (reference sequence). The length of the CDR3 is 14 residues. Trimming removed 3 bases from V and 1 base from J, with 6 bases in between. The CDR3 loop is CASSFGWNTGELFF. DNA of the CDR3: TGTGCCAGCAGTTTCGGGTGGAACACCGGGGAGCTGTTTTTT.

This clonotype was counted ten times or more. In DNA form, the CDR3 reads TGTGCCAGCAGTGATTGGGGACTAGCGGTCCCCCCGGATACGCAGTATTTT. Protein sequence: CASSDWGLAVPPDTQYF. This chain uses TRBV6-1 with TRBJ2-3; TRBD2 matches at 11 bases. Germline trimming cut 3 bases from V and 6 bases from J; bases unmatched to any gene: 11. Germline V gives CDR1 MNHNS, CDR2 SASEGT. The CDR3 loop spans 17 amino acids.

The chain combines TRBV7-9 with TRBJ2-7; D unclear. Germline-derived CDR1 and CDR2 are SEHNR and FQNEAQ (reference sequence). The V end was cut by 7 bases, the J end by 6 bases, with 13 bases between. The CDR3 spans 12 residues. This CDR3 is CASTHNRGEQYF. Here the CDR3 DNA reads TGTGCCAGCACTCATAATAGAGGCGAGCAGTACTTC. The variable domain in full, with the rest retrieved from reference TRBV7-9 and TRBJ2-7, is DTGVSQNPRHKITKRGQNVTFRCDPISEHNRLYWYRQTLGQGPEFLTYFQNEAQLEKSRLLSDRFSAERPKGSFSTLEIQRTEQGDSAMYLCASTHNRGEQYFGPGTRLTVT.

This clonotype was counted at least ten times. As DNA, the CDR3 is TGTGCCAGCAGCCACCTATCGGGTGAGCAGTTCTTC. Translating gives CASSHLSGEQFF. This sequence joins TRBV3-1 and TRBJ2-1; D not resolved. The CDR3 runs to 12 residues. Trimming cost V 3 bases and J 9 bases, with 9 bases left between them. Germline loops: CDR1 LGHDT, CDR2 YNNKEL (reference sequence).

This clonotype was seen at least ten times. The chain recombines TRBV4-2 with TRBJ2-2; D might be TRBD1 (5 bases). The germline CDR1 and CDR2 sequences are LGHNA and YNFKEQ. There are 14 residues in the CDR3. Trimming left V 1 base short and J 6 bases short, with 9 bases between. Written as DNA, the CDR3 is TGTGCCAGCAGCCAAGCGACAGACCCCGGGGAGCTGTTTTTT. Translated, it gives CASSQATDPGELFF.

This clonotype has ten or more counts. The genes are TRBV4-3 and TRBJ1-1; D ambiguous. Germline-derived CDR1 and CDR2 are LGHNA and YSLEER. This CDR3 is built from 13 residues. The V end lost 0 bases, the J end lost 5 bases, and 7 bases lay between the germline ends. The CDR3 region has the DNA TGCGCCAGCAGCCAAGATCAAGGGACTGAAGCTTTCTTT. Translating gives CASSQDQGTEAFF.

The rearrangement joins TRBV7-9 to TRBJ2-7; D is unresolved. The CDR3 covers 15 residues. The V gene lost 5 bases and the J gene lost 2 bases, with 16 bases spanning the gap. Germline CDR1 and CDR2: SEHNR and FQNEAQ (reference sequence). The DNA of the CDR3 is TGTGCCAGCAGCCTACCGACGTTTCCCCCCTACGAGCAGTACTTC. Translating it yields CASSLPTFPPYEQYF.

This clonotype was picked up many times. The CDR3 loop is CAISTGIYEQYF. The CDR3 DNA reads as TGTGCCATATCGACAGGGATCTACGAGCAGTACTTC. V gene TRBV2 combines with J gene TRBJ2-7, with 7 bases that match TRBD1. The CDR3 is 12 amino acids. Germline trimming cut 10 bases from V and 3 bases from J; bases unmatched to any gene: 6. Germline V CDR1 and CDR2: SNHLY, FYNNEI.

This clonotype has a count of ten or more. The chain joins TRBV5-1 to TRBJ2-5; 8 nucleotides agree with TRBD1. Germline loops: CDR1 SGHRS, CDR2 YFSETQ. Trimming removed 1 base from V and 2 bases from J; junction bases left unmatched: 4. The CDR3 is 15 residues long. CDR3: CASSLQGAVQETQYF. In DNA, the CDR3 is TGCGCCAGCAGCTTGCAGGGGGCCGTACAAGAGACCCAGTACTTC.

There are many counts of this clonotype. CDR3 amino acids: CASSLRDRGPVAYEQYF. CDR3 DNA: TGCGCCAGCAGCCTCCGGGACAGGGGGCCTGTTGCCTACGAGCAGTACTTC. The chain is built from TRBV4-3 and TRBJ2-7; TRBD1 agrees at 12 bases. CDR3 length: 17 amino acids. Losses at the gene ends were 4 bases for V and 2 bases for J; bases not matched to a gene: 9. The V gene's germline CDR1 is LGHNA and CDR2 YSLEER.

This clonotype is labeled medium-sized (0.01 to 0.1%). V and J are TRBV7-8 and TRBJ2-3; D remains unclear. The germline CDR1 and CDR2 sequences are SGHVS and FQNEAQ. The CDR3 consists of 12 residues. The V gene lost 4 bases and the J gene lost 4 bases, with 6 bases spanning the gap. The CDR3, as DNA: TGTGCCAGCAGCTGGCTATCAGATACGCAGTATTTT. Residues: CASSWLSDTQYF.

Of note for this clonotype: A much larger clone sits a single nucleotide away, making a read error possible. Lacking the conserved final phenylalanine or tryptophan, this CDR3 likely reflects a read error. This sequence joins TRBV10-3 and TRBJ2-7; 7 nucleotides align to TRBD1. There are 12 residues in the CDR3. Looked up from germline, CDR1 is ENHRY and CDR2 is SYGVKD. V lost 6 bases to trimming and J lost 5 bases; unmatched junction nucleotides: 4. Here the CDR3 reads CAIRIRGNEQYL. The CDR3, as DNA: TGTGCCATCAGAATCAGGGGGAACGAGCAGTACCTC.

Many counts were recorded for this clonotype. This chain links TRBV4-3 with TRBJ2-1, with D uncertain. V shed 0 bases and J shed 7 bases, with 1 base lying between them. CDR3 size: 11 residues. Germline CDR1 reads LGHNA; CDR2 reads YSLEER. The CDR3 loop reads CASSQENEQFF. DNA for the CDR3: TGCGCCAGCAGCCAAGAGAATGAGCAGTTCTTC.

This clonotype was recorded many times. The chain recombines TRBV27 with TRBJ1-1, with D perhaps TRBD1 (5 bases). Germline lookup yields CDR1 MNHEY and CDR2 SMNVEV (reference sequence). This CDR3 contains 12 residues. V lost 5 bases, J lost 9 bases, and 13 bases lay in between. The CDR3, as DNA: TGTGCCAGCAGTCTCACGGCGGGGCAAGCTTTCTTT. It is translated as CASSLTAGQAFF.

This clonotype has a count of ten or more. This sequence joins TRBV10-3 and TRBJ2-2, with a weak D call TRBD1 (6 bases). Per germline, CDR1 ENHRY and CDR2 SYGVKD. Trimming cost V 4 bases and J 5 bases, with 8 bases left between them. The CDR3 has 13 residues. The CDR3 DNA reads TGTGCCATCAGTGTTACAGGGACCGGGGAGCTGTTTTTT. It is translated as CAISVTGTGELFF.

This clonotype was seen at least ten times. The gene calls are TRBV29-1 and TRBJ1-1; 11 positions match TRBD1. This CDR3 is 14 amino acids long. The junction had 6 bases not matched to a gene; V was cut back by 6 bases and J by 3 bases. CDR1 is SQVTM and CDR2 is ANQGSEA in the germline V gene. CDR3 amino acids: CSVGGTGGYTEAFF. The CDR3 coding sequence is TGCAGCGTGGGTGGGACAGGGGGATACACTGAAGCTTTCTTT.

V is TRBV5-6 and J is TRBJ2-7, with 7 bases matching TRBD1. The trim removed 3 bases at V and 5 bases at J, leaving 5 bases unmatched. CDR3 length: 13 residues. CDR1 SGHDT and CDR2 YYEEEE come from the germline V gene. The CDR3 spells CASSSDRAHEQYF. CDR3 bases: TGTGCCAGCAGCTCCGACAGGGCCCACGAGCAGTACTTC.